This T cell receptor (beta chain) comes out of a study of response to subunit inactivated influenza vaccine. The CDR3 runs to 13 residues. Germline V gene lookup returns CDR1 SNHLY and CDR2 FYNNEI. Trimming stripped 7 bases from V and 2 bases from J, with 8 bases between. TCRdb reprocessed the RT-PCR reads with MiXCR, giving one entry per CDR3 protein. The sample has a few hundred thousand distinct CDR3 sequences; 6% to 9% are singletons. This clonotype has at least ten counts. The V gene is TRBV2, the J gene TRBJ2-2; D is perhaps TRBD1 or TRBD2 (5 bases each). The starting material was PBMCs from blood, obtained around 2 years after vaccination. The clonotype was recovered from a man aged 45-69 years who received an inactivated influenza vaccine. CDR3 amino acids: CASMGVNTGELFF. CDR3 DNA: TGTGCCAGCATGGGGGTCAACACCGGGGAGCTGTTTTTT.